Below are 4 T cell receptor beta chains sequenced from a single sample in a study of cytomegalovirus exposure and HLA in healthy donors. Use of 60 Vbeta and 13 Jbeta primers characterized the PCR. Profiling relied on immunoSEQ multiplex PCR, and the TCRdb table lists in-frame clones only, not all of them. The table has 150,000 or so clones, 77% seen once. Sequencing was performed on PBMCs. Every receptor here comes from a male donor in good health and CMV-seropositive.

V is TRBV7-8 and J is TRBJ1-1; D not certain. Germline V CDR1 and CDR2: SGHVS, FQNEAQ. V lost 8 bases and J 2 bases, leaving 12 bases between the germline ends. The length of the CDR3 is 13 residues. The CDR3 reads CASQGWRNTEAFF. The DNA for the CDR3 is TGTGCCAGCCAAGGATGGAGAAACACTGAAGCTTTCTTT.

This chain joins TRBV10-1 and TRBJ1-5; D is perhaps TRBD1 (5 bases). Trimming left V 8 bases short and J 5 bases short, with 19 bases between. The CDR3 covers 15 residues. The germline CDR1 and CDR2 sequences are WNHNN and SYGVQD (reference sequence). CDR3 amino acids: CASGSTGRVDQPQHF. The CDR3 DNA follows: TGCGCCAGCGGAAGTACCGGCAGGGTTGATCAGCCCCAGCATTTT.

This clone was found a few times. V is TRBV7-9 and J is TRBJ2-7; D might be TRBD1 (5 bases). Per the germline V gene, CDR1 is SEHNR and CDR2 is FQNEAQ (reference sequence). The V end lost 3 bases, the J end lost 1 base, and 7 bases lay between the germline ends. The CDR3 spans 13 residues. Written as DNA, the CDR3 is TGTGCCAGCAGCTTCCAGGGATCCTACGAGCAGTACTTC. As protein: CASSFQGSYEQYF.

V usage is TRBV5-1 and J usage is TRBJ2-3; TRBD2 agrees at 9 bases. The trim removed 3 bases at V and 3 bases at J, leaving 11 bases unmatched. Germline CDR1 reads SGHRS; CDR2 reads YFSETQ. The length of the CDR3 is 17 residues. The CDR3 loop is CASSSGLAGRGTDTQYF. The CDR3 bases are TGCGCCAGCAGCTCGGGACTAGCTGGGAGAGGTACAGATACGCAGTATTTT.